The 2 T cell receptor beta chains given below trace back to one sample, sequenced in a study of read filtering for tumor transcriptome and immune sequencing. This library used roughly 430 ng RNA and molecular barcoded adaptors spanning alpha/delta and beta/gamma chains. TCRdb re-called the reads through MiXCR, storing one row per CDR3 protein. The sample contains around 31,000 distinct CDR3 sequences, around a sixth of which appear only once. Sequenced material: a population of CD138-negative cells sorted from bone marrow. These receptor sequences come from a donor aged 40 or older with multiple myeloma.

Note on this clonotype: This sequence may be a read error, since a much larger clone differs from it by one base. The rearrangement uses TRBV6-4 and TRBJ2-4; the D gene is possibly TRBD1 (5 bases). The germline gives CDR1 MRHNA, CDR2 SNTAGT. V dropped 4 bases and J dropped 9 bases, with 25 bases sitting between them. The CDR3 spans 17 residues. The CDR3 loop is CASSVGQGRRAESIQYF. The CDR3 DNA reads TGTGCCAGCAGTGTGGGTCAGGGCCGGAGAGCCGAAAGCATTCAGTACTTC.

This clonotype has only one observation. The limits of the CDR3 on the DNA are not certain, so only TCRdb's listed CDR3 is given. This sequence joins TRBV10-1 and TRBJ2-1; no DNA check was done on the table's D call, TRBD1. The CDR3 spans 20 amino acids, including both terminal residues. Germline V gene data show CDR1 as WNHNN and CDR2 as SYGVQD (reference sequence). The CDR3 loop reads CASSESRTWSFGRGANEQSF.